The entry that follows covers one TCR beta chain sequence. It lacks a known antigen. Base qualities were left out, and no much larger clone turns up one base away. TCR CDR3 regions were amplified from genomic DNA by multiplex PCR using the deep immunoSEQ assay. Genomic DNA extracted from each cell subset was distributed evenly over all wells of several immunoSEQ 96-well plates, and each plate served as one replicate. For sorted subsets, 200 to 250 ng genomic DNA, equal to tens of thousands of T cell genomes, was loaded into each replicate PCR. The purified libraries were quantified using a Qubit 3.0 fluorometer, sized with a Bioanalyzer 2100, and then quantified again using the KAPA Library Quantification kit. Every immunoSEQ 96-well plate was sequenced on a separate single-read 150-cycle Illumina NextSeq 550 flow cell. Under the source paper's analysis protocol: The immunoSEQ output contained only junctional sequences without quality scores, so filtering could not match that applied to full-length reads. To assign V/J genes and CDR3, sequences were annotated using PyIR, a Python wrapper for IgBLAST v1.9, with IMGT germline references. Reads with weak V/J assignments (E-value above 1e-6), missing CDR3, stop codons, out-of-frame junctions, or ambiguous translated residues were removed. V3J clonotypes were defined as sequences sharing an identical inferred V gene, J gene, and CDR3 amino acid sequence. Percentage overlap between repertoires was computed as shared unique clonotypes divided by the size of the smaller repertoire. Three approaches were used to assess repertoire richness: RTK rarefaction, the Chao1 estimator, and Recon v2.1 estimates of unobserved clonotypes. Generation probabilities were computed with OLGA for all TCRbeta clonotypes obtained by the gDNA method from several donors. The source is immuneACCESS, and TCRdb retained only in-frame sequences with V and J called. Part of the clones is not carried over; for the studies checked, unresolved V genes explain less than half of this, and the remainder is unexplained. Clone size and the V and J calls come from that table; the DNA yielded D and trimming. This sample comprises 2 million to 2.5 million clones, more than 90% of them detected only once. The ten most abundant clones make up 0.1% to 0.15% of the sample.

The donors were healthy, HIV-negative adults with no recently reported acute infections or vaccinations. Every donor was a Caucasian adult residing in Nashville, Tennessee, USA. CD4+ T cells were enriched by magnetic negative selection, after which naive cells were positively selected on CD45RA and the negative fraction was taken as the memory subset. After blood collection by leukapheresis, PBMCs were isolated using Ficoll-Histopaque density gradient centrifugation and then cryopreserved in the vapor phase of liquid nitrogen. Purity and quantity of every magnetically sorted T cell population were checked by analytical flow cytometry. From each sorted fraction, genomic DNA was isolated and quantified by UV absorbance on a Nanodrop 2000c. The junction shows trimming of 5 bases on V and 4 bases on J, and the gene matches do not reach 11 bases of it. Including the terminal cysteine and phenylalanine, the CDR3 comprises 16 residues. Only the CDR3 DNA stays, 48 bases, in frame from base 1.

The entry originates in a study of shared clonotypes between healthy human individuals (dated by TCRdb to the early 2020s). Study-level background: A couple of women and three men aged 18 to 49 years were included in the cohort. Libraries were prepared and TCR repertoires were sequenced by different laboratories using diverse techniques, in order to increase sequencing depth and limit assay-specific biases. For each donor, CD4 naive and CD4 memory were each given three plates, CD8 naive was given two plates, and CD8 memory was given one plate. Between about 0.8 and 9.5 billion PBMCs per donor were obtained by leukapheresis. To estimate repertoire size and how much clonotype sharing occurs between individuals, the study deeply sequenced the blood TCR repertoires of several healthy adults. The paper as a whole reports these results and caveats: Even with the large sequencing depth, rarefaction of the sorted-subset datasets indicated that sequencing was incomplete. Pairwise subsampling led to the expectation that sequencing depth would affect the degree of clonotype sharing among donors. Compared with non-shared clonotypes, the clonotypes found in all four sorted-subset donors had higher generation probabilities. Naive subsets generally had larger estimated clonotype richness than memory subsets. When several donors were compared, the shared fraction of clonotypes was about 5% for naive CD4, about 4% for naive CD8, 2.3% for memory CD4, and under 0.5% for memory CD8. Only blood was sampled, and tissue TCR repertoires likely differ from those in blood. Because the study included a small number of donors, the genetic and exposure-history diversity represented was limited.

The sample comprised naive CD4+ T cells sorted from blood. Reading the label with the study, this specimen's cell subset or site is: CD45RA+ positively selected. The clonotype was recovered from a man in his late teens or twenties in good health. The rearranged segments are TRBV5-3 and TRBJ1-1, with 10 junctional bases fitting TRBD1. TRBV5-3 is filed as an ORF, its function uncertain. The sequenced DNA is TGTGCCAGAAGTTGGGGACAGGGGTGCGTGGGCACTGAAGCTTTCTTT. Its protein is CARSWGQGCVGTEAFF.